Reported below is one T cell receptor (beta chain). What it recognizes is unknown. These data originate in a study of T cells after yellow fever vaccination. The study, taken as a whole, reports: CD4 and CD8 compartments shared a small share of clonotypes. FACS-sorted repertoires might harbor abundant contaminating clonotypes from the bulk population.

A 5'RACE template-switching step, the method used to make TCR cDNA, added a universal primer site and UMIs. Each CDR3 protein is one row after TCRdb ran MiXCR on the 5' RACE reads. This sample carries under 300,000 distinct CDR3 sequences, 10% to 15% of them seen once, and the ten largest clones take about 0.54%. Sample: CD4+ T cells sorted from PBMCs, taken 45 days after the yellow fever booster vaccination. The sequence came from a man aged 25 to 45 who received the YFV17D yellow fever vaccine.

DNA of the CDR3: TGTGCCAGCTCACCTGCTGTGCAGGGTGCCCAGTACTTC. Protein sequence: CASSPAVQGAQYF. The genes are TRBV18 and TRBJ2-5, with D tentatively TRBD1 (5 bases). Germline values: CDR1 KGHSH, CDR2 LQKENI. The CDR3 consists of 13 residues. V lost 3 bases and J lost 9, with 14 bases in between.